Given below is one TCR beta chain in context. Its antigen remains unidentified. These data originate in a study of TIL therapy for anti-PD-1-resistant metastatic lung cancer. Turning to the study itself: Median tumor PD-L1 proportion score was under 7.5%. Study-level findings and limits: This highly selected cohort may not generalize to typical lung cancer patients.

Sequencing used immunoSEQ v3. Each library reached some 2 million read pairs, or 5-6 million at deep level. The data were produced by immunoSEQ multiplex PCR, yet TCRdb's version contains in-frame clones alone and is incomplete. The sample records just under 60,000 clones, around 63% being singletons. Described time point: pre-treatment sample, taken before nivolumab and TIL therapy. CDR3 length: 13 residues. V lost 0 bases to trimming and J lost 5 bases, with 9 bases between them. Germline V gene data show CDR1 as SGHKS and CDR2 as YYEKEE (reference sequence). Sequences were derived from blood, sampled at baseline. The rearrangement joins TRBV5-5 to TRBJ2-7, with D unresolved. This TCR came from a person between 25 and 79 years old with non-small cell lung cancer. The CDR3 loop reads CASSLEQRNEQYF. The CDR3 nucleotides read TGTGCCAGCAGCTTGGAACAGCGCAACGAGCAGTACTTC.